This TCR beta chain is from a study of PD-1 blockade in classical Hodgkin lymphoma. Whole-study context: On a schedule of every 2 weeks, patients received nivolumab 3 mg/kg intravenously. Study outcomes and limitations: Complete responders possessed baseline diversity comparable to newly diagnosed patients. In CD4+ cells, TCR diversity went up significantly by C4D1, but in CD8+ cells it did not. Newly diagnosed patients were reported to exhibit reduced baseline TCR diversity relative to healthy donors.

Comments on this clone: The antigen remains unidentified.

The time point denotes: cycle 4 day 1 (C4D1), after less than 7 weeks of nivolumab. Each patient's relapse followed autologous stem cell transplantation, and brentuximab vedotin exposure varied. Generated by immunoSEQ multiplex PCR, the TCRdb table keeps only in-frame clones and is missing some. Among about 60,000 clones, around 90% were seen once, and the ten largest hold 6.5% to 9.5%. CDR3 size: 13 residues. CDR1 MNHNS and CDR2 SASEGT come from the germline V gene. The V gene lost 6 bases and the J gene lost 2 bases, with 10 bases spanning the gap. V is TRBV6-1 and J is TRBJ2-5; D is undetermined. The material sequenced was peripheral blood mononuclear cells (PBMCs), taken before the fourth cycle of nivolumab. This sequence originates from a human donor with classical Hodgkin lymphoma. The CDR3 DNA reads TGTGCCAGCAGGGTACCCCCTCAAGAGACCCAGTACTTC. Translating gives CASRVPPQETQYF.